A single sample gave rise to the 22 T cell receptor beta chains below, sequenced in a study of metastatic and nonmetastatic thyroid tumors. TCRdb re-processed the PCR reads through MiXCR. The table includes 24,000 or so clones, roughly 13% detected once. There were no patients who had received any treatment before thyroid surgery. What was sequenced was blood. Every receptor here comes from a female donor with papillary thyroid cancer or a benign thyroid nodule (not recorded which). Some clones in this sample may be carry-over from other donors' samples.

This clone was found many times. Other DNA sequences in the sample encode the same CDR3. The V call is TRBV4-2, the J call TRBJ2-1, with 7 bases aligning to TRBD2. Germline values: CDR1 LGHNA, CDR2 YNFKEQ. The CDR3 length is 19 residues. J lost 7 bases, V lost 4 bases, and 22 bases had no gene match. CDR3 loop: CASSPRRPSGVGALNEQFF. CDR3 DNA: TGTGCCAGCAGCCCACGCCGTCCCAGCGGGGTGGGAGCGCTAAATGAGCAGTTCTTC.

This clone was seen more than once but under ten times. A read error is possible here, since a much larger clone lies one base away. Other DNA sequences in this specimen translate into the identical CDR3. The chain carries TRBV9 and TRBJ2-2; tentative D call: TRBD1 (8 bases). This CDR3 contains 16 residues. Germline V CDR1 and CDR2: SGDLS, YYNGEE. For the CDR3, the DNA is TGTGCCAGCAGCGTAGATACAGGGGGGGACACCGGGGAGCTATTTTTT. It encodes CASSVDTGGDTGELFF.

Many counts were recorded for this clone. V is TRBV5-5 and J is TRBJ2-1; TRBD2 agrees at 10 bases. This CDR3 contains 16 residues. With V trimmed by 4 bases and J by 8 bases, 12 bases remained unmatched. CDR1 is SGHKS and CDR2 is YYEKEE in the germline V gene (reference sequence). This CDR3 reads CASSDLLAGRVDEQFF. The CDR3, as DNA: TGTGCCAGCAGCGACCTACTAGCGGGGAGGGTGGATGAGCAGTTCTTC. Drawing the rest from reference TRBV5-5 and TRBJ2-1, the complete variable domain is DAGVTQSPTHLIKTRGQQVTLRCSPISGHKSVSWYQQVLGQGPQFIFQYYEKEERGRGNFPDRFSARQFPNYSSELNVNALLLGDSALYLCASSDLLAGRVDEQFFGPGTRLTVL.

Note on this clone: One end of the junction fails to match germline, which may point to a read error. V gene TRBV28 combines with J gene TRBJ2-7; TRBD2 matches 11 bases. Germline CDR1 MDHEN, CDR2 SYDVKM. The CDR3 covers 18 residues. In DNA form, the CDR3 reads TGTGCCAGCATTTTACGTTTGGAGGTAGCGGGAGGGCGGTACGAGCAGTACTTC. This gives the protein CASILRLEVAGGRYEQYF.

This clone was counted only a few times. One end of the junction is discordant with germline, which a read error may explain. This chain uses TRBV6-1 with TRBJ2-7, with TRBD2 as a possible D gene (5 bases). The CDR3 sequence is 14 residues long. Germline CDR1 is MNHNS and CDR2 is SASEGT. The CDR3 sequence: CAISEAAWAHEQYF. The CDR3, as DNA: TGTGCCATCAGTGAAGCGGCATGGGCCCACGAGCAGTACTTC.

In its sample, this clone was seen many times. J is TRBJ1-4 and V is TRBV4-3, with a weak D call TRBD1 (5 bases). The CDR3 runs 18 residues. The ends were cut back, 0 bases at V and 7 bases at J, with 21 bases in the middle. Germline CDR1 LGHNA, CDR2 YSLEER. The CDR3 DNA reads as TGCGCCAGCAGCCAAGATTGGCTTGGGGGAGGCATGGGTGAAAAACTGTTTTTT. This gives the protein CASSQDWLGGGMGEKLFF.

The genes are TRBV20-1 and TRBJ2-7, with TRBD2 identical over 10 bases. Germline-derived CDR1 and CDR2 are DFQATT and SNEGSKA (reference sequence). With 6 bases clipped from V and 2 bases from J, the junction kept 7 bases outside the gene matches. CDR3 length: 14 residues. CDR3 sequence: CSAREGTSAYEQYF. The CDR3 DNA sequence: TGCAGTGCCCGGGAGGGGACTAGCGCCTACGAGCAGTACTTC.

This clone was found many times. V usage is TRBV27 and J usage is TRBJ2-7; 9 bases are a match to TRBD1. V shed 1 base and J 4 bases; nucleotides not matched to a gene: 8. Germline-derived CDR1 and CDR2 are MNHEY and SMNVEV (reference sequence). The length of the CDR3 is 16 residues. CDR3 in DNA: TGTGCCAGCAGTTTATTTTCCGGGACAGGGAATTACGAGCAGTACTTC. This sequence encodes CASSLFSGTGNYEQYF.

As for this clone: One junction end does not reproduce the germline sequence, and a read error may be involved. In DNA form, the CDR3 reads TGTGCCATCAGCCGGAGCGGGCTTTACGAGCATTACTTC. Encoded protein: CAISRSGLYEHYF. The chain combines TRBV4-2 with TRBJ2-7; D possibly corresponds to TRBD2 (6 bases). The length of the CDR3 is 13 residues. Germline values: CDR1 LGHNA, CDR2 YNFKEQ.

This clone rates as medium-sized. Other nucleotide sequences in the sample specify the same CDR3. V and J are TRBV24-1 and TRBJ2-1; D is uncertain. Germline values: CDR1 KGHDR, CDR2 SFDVKD. V was trimmed by 0 bases and J by 6 bases, leaving 2 bases between them. CDR3 length: 12 residues. CDR3 protein: CATSDLRNEQFF. CDR3 nucleotide sequence: TGTGCCACCAGTGATTTGCGCAATGAGCAGTTCTTC.

The chain combines TRBV7-8 with TRBJ2-7; 9 nucleotides agree with TRBD1. J gave up 0 bases and V 6 bases, and 15 bases lay outside the gene matches. Per germline, CDR1 SGHVS and CDR2 FQNEAQ. The CDR3 is 18 amino acids. This CDR3 reads CASSFRPGQGSASYEQYF. The CDR3 DNA is TGTGCCAGCAGTTTCCGGCCGGGACAGGGCTCTGCCTCCTACGAGCAGTACTTC.

This clone showed up many times. The chain joins TRBV19 to TRBJ1-1; TRBD1 might be the D (5 bases). V lost 5 bases, J lost 4 bases, and 14 bases lay in between. Germline CDR1 LNHDA, CDR2 SQIVND (reference sequence). The CDR3 runs 14 residues. The CDR3 DNA follows: TGTGCCAGTAGTTTTGGGACGGGTCCCACTGAAGCTTTCTTT. The encoded protein is CASSFGTGPTEAFF.

This clone was counted at least ten times. This chain uses TRBV25-1 with TRBJ2-7; tentatively, D is TRBD2 (6 bases). Germline V gene sequence: CDR1 MGHDK, CDR2 SYGVNS. V shed 6 bases and J shed 7 bases, with 19 bases lying between them. There are 14 residues in the CDR3. The CDR3 coding sequence is TGTGCCAGCAGCCCCAGGAGGGACGCGGGGGAGCAGTACTTC. It is translated as CASSPRRDAGEQYF.

This clone was counted at least ten times. The chain joins TRBV19 to TRBJ2-2; D assignment may be TRBD1 or TRBD2 (5 bases each). The germline V gene has CDR1 LNHDA and CDR2 SQIVND (reference sequence). This CDR3 comprises 19 residues. Trimming pared 8 bases from V and 2 bases from J, leaving 27 bases between. The CDR3 here is CASHSLGLSGTRNTGELFF. In DNA, the CDR3 is TGTGCCAGTCACAGCCTAGGTCTCTCCGGGACGCGAAACACCGGGGAGCTGTTTTTT. Using reference TRBV19 and TRBJ2-2 for the parts outside the CDR3, the full variable domain is DGGITQSPKYLFRKEGQNVTLSCEQNLNHDAMYWYRQDPGQGLRLIYYSQIVNDFQKGDIAEGYSVSREKKESFPLTVTSAQKNPTAFYLCASHSLGLSGTRNTGELFFGEGSRLTVL.

This clone has only a few counts. A much larger clone lies one base from this, so it may be a read error. V is TRBV6-4 and J is TRBJ2-3; no definite D call. The germline V gene has CDR1 MRHNA and CDR2 SNTAGT. The V end was cut by 0 bases, the J end by 7 bases, with 14 bases between. The CDR3 contains 15 residues. The CDR3 spells CASSDSADLGYTQYF. CDR3 coding DNA: TGTGCCAGCAGTGACTCGGCCGACCTCGGGTATACGCAGTATTTT.

Of note for this clone: It may be a read error: a sequence one base away is much more abundant. The gene calls are TRBV2 and TRBJ2-2; 7 nucleotides line up with TRBD1. The V gene's germline CDR1 is SNHLY and CDR2 FYNNEI. The CDR3 spans 14 residues. This CDR3 reads CASSTGQPTVELFF. Written as DNA, the CDR3 is TGTGCCAGCAGTACGGGACAGCCCACCGTGGAGCTGTTTTTT.

This clone is classed as medium-sized. V is TRBV6-5 and J is TRBJ1-6; D is unclear. The germline V gene encodes CDR1 MNHEY and CDR2 SVGAGI. The CDR3 runs 15 residues. V was shortened by 2 bases and J by 6 bases, with 11 bases between the two germline ends. The CDR3 region is CASSYEAGANSPLHF. Here the CDR3 DNA reads TGTGCCAGCAGTTACGAGGCAGGAGCTAATTCACCCCTCCACTTT.

The gene calls are TRBV20-1 and TRBJ1-6, with D possibly matching TRBD1 (5 bases). V lost 6 bases and J 10 bases, leaving 19 bases between the germline ends. Per the germline V gene, CDR1 is DFQATT and CDR2 is SNEGSKA (reference sequence). The CDR3 has 14 amino acids. DNA of the CDR3: TGCAGTGCCCGAACCGGGACTGAGGGATCACCCCTCCACTTT. Protein: CSARTGTEGSPLHF.

The sample holds many counts of this clone. J is TRBJ2-1 and V is TRBV5-1; 7 nucleotides agree with TRBD2. Germline CDR1 and CDR2: SGHRS and YFSETQ. The length of the CDR3 is 16 residues. With 0 bases clipped from V and 6 bases from J, the junction kept 9 bases outside the gene matches. CDR3 region: CASSLAGGSPTNEQFF. CDR3 bases: TGCGCCAGCAGCTTGGCCGGCGGGAGCCCCACCAATGAGCAGTTCTTC.

This clone showed up many times. The rearrangement joins TRBV2 to TRBJ1-3, with 9 bases that match TRBD1. The V gene's germline CDR1 is SNHLY and CDR2 FYNNEI. CDR3 length: 18 amino acids. V lost 6 bases, J lost 0 bases, and 12 bases stayed unmatched. The CDR3 region has the DNA TGTGCCAGCAGCCCCGGACAGGGGAAAACGATCTCTGGAAACACCATATATTTT. Its translation: CASSPGQGKTISGNTIYF.

This clone was seen at least ten times. V is TRBV4-2 and J is TRBJ2-7, with 7 bases fitting TRBD2. J was trimmed by 3 bases and V by 0 bases; bases with no gene match: 5. The germline V gene encodes CDR1 LGHNA and CDR2 YNFKEQ. The CDR3 consists of 15 residues. The CDR3 here is CASSQEGTMLYEQYF. Here the CDR3 DNA reads TGTGCCAGCAGCCAAGAGGGGACTATGCTCTACGAGCAGTACTTC.

This clone has only one observation. This sequence joins TRBV9 and TRBJ1-1; no clear D gene. Trimming pared 0 bases from V and 0 bases from J, leaving 12 bases between. The CDR3 extends over 16 amino acids. Germline loops: CDR1 SGDLS, CDR2 YYNGEE. The CDR3 DNA is TGTGCCAGCAGCGTAGGCGAGTTGCTAATGAACACTGAAGCTTTCTTT. Translated: CASSVGELLMNTEAFF.